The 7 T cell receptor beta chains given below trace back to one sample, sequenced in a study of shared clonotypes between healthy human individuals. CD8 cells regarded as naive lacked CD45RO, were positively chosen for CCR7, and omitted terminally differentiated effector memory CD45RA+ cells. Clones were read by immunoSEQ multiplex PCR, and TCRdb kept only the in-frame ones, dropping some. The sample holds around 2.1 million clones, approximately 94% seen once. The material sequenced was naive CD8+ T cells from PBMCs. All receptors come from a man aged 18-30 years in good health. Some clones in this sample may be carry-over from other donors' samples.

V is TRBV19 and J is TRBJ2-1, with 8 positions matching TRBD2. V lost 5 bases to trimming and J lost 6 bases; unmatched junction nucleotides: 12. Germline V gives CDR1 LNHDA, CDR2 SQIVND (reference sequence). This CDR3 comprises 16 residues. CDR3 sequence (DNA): TGTGCCAGTAGTCCCCGGGAAGCGGGAGATACCAATGAGCAGTTCTTC. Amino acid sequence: CASSPREAGDTNEQFF.

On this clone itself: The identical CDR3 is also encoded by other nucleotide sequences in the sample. CDR3 coding DNA: TGTGCCAGTAGCTGGGGACAGGGGGCCTACGAGCAGTACTTC. It is translated as CASSWGQGAYEQYF. This chain connects TRBV19 to TRBJ2-7, with TRBD1 matching 11 bases. Germline CDR1 and CDR2: LNHDA and SQIVND (reference sequence). Trimming removed 6 bases from V and 2 bases from J; junction bases left unmatched: 3. This CDR3 contains 14 residues.

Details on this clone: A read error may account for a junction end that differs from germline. The CDR3 DNA reads as TGTGCCAGCAGTTATAGGACAGGGGGCTTAAATTTT. Translating gives CASSYRTGGLNF. The rearrangement joins TRBV28 to TRBJ1-3; 11 nucleotides align to TRBD1. The CDR3 length is 12 residues. Looked up from germline, CDR1 is MDHEN and CDR2 is SYDVKM.

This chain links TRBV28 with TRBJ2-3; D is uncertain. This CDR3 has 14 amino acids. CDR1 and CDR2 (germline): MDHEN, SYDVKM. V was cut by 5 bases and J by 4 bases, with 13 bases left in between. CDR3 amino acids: CASSPNTDPDTQYF. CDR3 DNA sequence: TGTGCCAGCAGTCCAAATACAGACCCAGATACGCAGTATTTT. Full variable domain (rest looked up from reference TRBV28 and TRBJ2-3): DVKVTQSSRYLVKRTGEKVFLECVQDMDHENMFWYRQDPGLGLRLIYFSYDVKMKEKGDIPEGYSVSREKKERFSLILESASTNQTSMYLCASSPNTDPDTQYFGPGTRLTVL.

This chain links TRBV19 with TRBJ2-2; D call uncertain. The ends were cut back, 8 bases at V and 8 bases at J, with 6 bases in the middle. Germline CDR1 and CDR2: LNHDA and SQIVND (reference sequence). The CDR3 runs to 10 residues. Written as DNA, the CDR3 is TGTGCCAGTTGGAAAGGGGAGCTGTTTTTT. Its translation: CASWKGELFF.

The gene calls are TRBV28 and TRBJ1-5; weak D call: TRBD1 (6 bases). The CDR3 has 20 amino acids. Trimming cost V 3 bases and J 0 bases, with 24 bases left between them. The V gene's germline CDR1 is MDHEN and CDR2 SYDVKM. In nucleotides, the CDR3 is TGTGCCAGCAGTTTCGAACTCGACGGCGAGGGGGTTTATAGCAATCAGCCCCAGCATTTT. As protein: CASSFELDGEGVYSNQPQHF. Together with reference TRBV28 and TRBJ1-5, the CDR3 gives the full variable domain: DVKVTQSSRYLVKRTGEKVFLECVQDMDHENMFWYRQDPGLGLRLIYFSYDVKMKEKGDIPEGYSVSREKKERFSLILESASTNQTSMYLCASSFELDGEGVYSNQPQHFGDGTRLSIL.

CDR3 protein: CASSVGRLAESTDTQYF. The CDR3 coding sequence is TGTGCCAGCAGCGTAGGTAGGCTAGCGGAAAGCACAGATACGCAGTATTTT. The rearrangement links TRBV9 to TRBJ2-3, with 7 bases that match TRBD2. The CDR3 covers 17 residues. Germline V lookup: CDR1 SGDLS, CDR2 YYNGEE. Unmatched junction bases numbered 7, after V lost 0 bases and J lost 0 bases. The whole variable domain, filled in from reference TRBV9 and TRBJ2-3, reads DSGVTQTPKHLITATGQRVTLRCSPRSGDLSVYWYQQSLDQGLQFLIQYYNGEERAKGNILERFSAQQFPDLHSELNLSSLELGDSALYFCASSVGRLAESTDTQYFGPGTRLTVL.